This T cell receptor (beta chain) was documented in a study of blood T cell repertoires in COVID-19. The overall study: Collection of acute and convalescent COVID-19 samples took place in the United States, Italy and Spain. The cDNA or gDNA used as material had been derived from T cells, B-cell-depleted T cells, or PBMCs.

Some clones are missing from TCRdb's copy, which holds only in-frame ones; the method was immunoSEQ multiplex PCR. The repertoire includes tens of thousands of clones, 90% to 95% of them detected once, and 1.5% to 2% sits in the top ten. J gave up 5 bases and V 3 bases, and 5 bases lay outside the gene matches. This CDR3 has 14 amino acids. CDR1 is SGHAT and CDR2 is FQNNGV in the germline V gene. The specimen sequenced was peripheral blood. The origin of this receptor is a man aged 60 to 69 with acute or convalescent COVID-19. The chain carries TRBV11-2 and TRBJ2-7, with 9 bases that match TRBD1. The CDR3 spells CASSFGQGTDEQYF. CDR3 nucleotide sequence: TGTGCCAGCAGCTTCGGACAGGGGACCGACGAGCAGTACTTC.